The clone carrying this T cell receptor beta chain came up a few times. Its specificity is unknown. This record belongs to a study of regulatory T cells in long-lasting Graves disease. Findings and limits, study-wide: Persistent-disease Graves' patients showed less TCR diversity than new cases. Gene preferences differed: TRBV28, TRBJ1-2, TRBJ2-5 in persistent cases.

The CDR3 has 16 residues. From germline, CDR1 is SGHRS and CDR2 YFSETQ. V was clipped by 5 bases and J by 5 bases, with 22 bases between them. Described time point: persistent/refractory GD, antithyroid drugs over 5 years with positive TRAb. Isolated PBMC RNA provided the starting material for the TCR library. HTBI primers from iRepertoire and Arm-PCR of CDR3 regions yielded the TCR beta libraries. TCRdb recomputed calls from the multiplex PCR reads with MiXCR, one row per CDR3 protein. Of 450,000 or so distinct CDR3 sequences listed, less than 25% are singletons. The gene calls are TRBV5-1 and TRBJ1-1; a weak D match, TRBD1 (6 bases). The source is a female donor with Graves disease. This specimen was peripheral blood mononuclear cells (PBMCs), taken when the disease was refractory, from a patient treated with antithyroid drugs. In DNA form, the CDR3 reads TGCGCCAGCAGTCTACGGCCGGGGGCCGTAGAGACTGAAGCTTTCTTT. It is translated as CASSLRPGAVETEAFF. Filled out from reference TRBV5-1 and TRBJ1-1, the complete variable domain reads KAGVTQTPRYLIKTRGQQVTLSCSPISGHRSVSWYQQTPGQGLQFLFEYFSETQRNKGNFPGRFSGRQFSNSRSEMNVSTLELGDSALYLCASSLRPGAVETEAFFGQGTRLTVV.